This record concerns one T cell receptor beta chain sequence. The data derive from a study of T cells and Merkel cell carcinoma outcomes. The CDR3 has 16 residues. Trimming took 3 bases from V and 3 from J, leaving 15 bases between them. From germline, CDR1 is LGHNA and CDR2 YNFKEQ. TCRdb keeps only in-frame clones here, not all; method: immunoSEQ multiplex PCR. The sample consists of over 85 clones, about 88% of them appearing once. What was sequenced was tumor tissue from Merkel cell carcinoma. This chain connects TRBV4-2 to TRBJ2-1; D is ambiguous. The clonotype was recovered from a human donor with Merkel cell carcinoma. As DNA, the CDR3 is TGTGCCAGCAGCCATTCAGATACGCCCCTCTACAATGAGCAGTTCTTC. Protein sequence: CASSHSDTPLYNEQFF.